This T cell receptor (beta chain) derives from a study of beta chain features in type 1 diabetes. Study results and caveats: Significant though moderate, a shortening of TCRB CDR3s appeared in all four CD4+ subsets of Type 1 diabetes patients. Junctions at VDJ sites from type 1 diabetes patients had fewer insertions and more deletions.

All of the isolated RNA was reverse transcribed, so expressed TCRB transcripts were sequenced. Measured with immunoSEQ multiplex PCR; TCRdb has only the in-frame clones, and not every one. The sample has 20,000 to 25,000 clones; approximately 57% are singletons. A remark on this clone: The antigen is undetermined.

Per germline, CDR1 KGHSH and CDR2 LQKENI. The CDR3 loop spans 15 amino acids. V was trimmed by 5 bases and J by 13 bases, leaving 21 bases between them. Donors contributed one heparinised blood draw apiece, averaging about 116 mL. The V and J genes are TRBV18 and TRBJ2-6, with D possibly TRBD1 on 6 matching bases. The sample was stem cell memory CD4+ T cells from blood. The sequence was obtained from a man aged 18 to 29 with type 1 diabetes. The CDR3 nucleotides are TGTGCCAGCTCAGCACAATTTCGACAGGCTTTAGTCCTGACTTTC. Its translation: CASSAQFRQALVLTF.